A selection of T cell receptor beta chains follows, all from one sample in a study of T cell repertoires in cytomegalovirus infection. The antigens for these receptors are not known. MiXCR was run by TCRdb on the reads, yielding one entry per CDR3 protein. Of about 150,000 distinct CDR3 sequences listed, roughly 32% are singletons. Sequencing was performed on CD8+ T cells from cultured PBMCs, taken from culture after CMV antigen stimulation. The source is a human donor in good health (CMV status not recorded). Some clones in this sample may be carry-over from other donors' samples. The CDR3 runs from the conserved cysteine through the conserved F or W. D genes are given only for firm matches. Some rows have no size entry. The others give once, few or many, or a class for an expanded clone.

TRBD2	TRBJ2-2	many	TRBV15	TGTGCCACCACCCCGACTAGCGGGGTGAACACCGGGGAGCTGTTTTTT	CATTPTSGVNTGELFF
-	TRBJ1-5	-	TRBV28	TGTGCCAGCAGTTTAGAGCAGGCTCATCAGCCCCAGCATTTT	CASSLEQAHQPQHF
TRBD1	TRBJ1-1	-	TRBV6-2/TRBV6-3	TGTGCCAGCACCCTGAATGGACAGGGGGCTATTGGTTTTAACACTGAAGCTTTCTTT	CASTLNGQGAIGFNTEAFF
TRBD2	TRBJ2-5	many	TRBV24-1	TGTGCCACCGGGAGGGGAGAGACCCAGTACTTC	CATGRGETQYF
TRBD1	TRBJ1-6	few	TRBV25-1	TGTGCCAGCAGTGAATTCCCGGACAGGGCTGGTATAGATTCACCCCTCCACTTT	CASSEFPDRAGIDSPLHF
TRBD1	TRBJ1-1	few	TRBV4-1	TGCGCCAGCAGCCAAAACGGACAGGGGGATATGAACACTGAAGCTTTCTTT	CASSQNGQGDMNTEAFF
-	TRBJ2-1	-	TRBV7-6	TGTGCCAGCAGCTTCCGGGCGAGCTCCTACAATGAGCAGTTCTTC	CASSFRASSYNEQFF
TRBD1	TRBJ2-2	few	TRBV9	TGTGCCAGCAGCCCCGGGACAGGGTCCCACGGGGAGCTGTTTTTT	CASSPGTGSHGELFF
-	TRBJ2-7	-	TRBV19	TGTGCCAGTAGTATAGCCCCGGGACACATCTACGAGCAGTACTTC	CASSIAPGHIYEQYF
-	TRBJ2-4	few	TRBV4-1	TGCGCCAGCAGCCAGACCGGAGGGGAGGTAAACATTCAGTACTTC	CASSQTGGEVNIQYF
TRBD2	TRBJ2-1	few	TRBV5-4	TGTGCCAGCAGCTTGGCGGGGGGGGCCTTACGTGAGCAGTTCTTC	CASSLAGGALREQFF
-	TRBJ1-5	-	TRBV20-1	TGCAGTGCTAATGCGTTCAATCAGCCCCAGCATTTT	CSANAFNQPQHF
-	TRBJ2-1	-	TRBV30	TGTGCCTGGTCCCCCCAAGACAATGAGCAGTTCTTC	CAWSPQDNEQFF
-	TRBJ1-4	-	TRBV2	TGTGCCAGCAGTGACACAAGTTCATGGACTAATGAAAAACTGTTTTTT	CASSDTSSWTNEKLFF
TRBD2	TRBJ2-1	many	TRBV7-9	TGTGCCAGCAATCCTGGGACTAGCGGGGGGGATGAGCAGTTCTTC	CASNPGTSGGDEQFF
TRBD2	TRBJ2-3	-	TRBV15	TGTGCCACCAGCAGAGATACTAGCGGGGGTTATACGCAGTATTTT	CATSRDTSGGYTQYF
-	TRBJ1-5	-	TRBV12-3/TRBV12-4	TGTGCCAGCACCCAAGGGGTCCAGCCCCAGCATTTT	CASTQGVQPQHF
-	TRBJ2-2	-	TRBV7-3	TGTGCCAGCAGCTCCGGACCTGGGACGCACGCTGCAGGGGAGCTGTTTTTT	CASSSGPGTHAAGELFF
-	TRBJ2-4	-	TRBV20-1	TGCAGTGCTAGAGATACGGGGGAAGCCAAAAACATTCAGTACTTC	CSARDTGEAKNIQYF
-	TRBJ2-7	-	TRBV7-9	TGTGCCAGCAGCTTAGTGGGGGTTTACGAGCAGTACTTC	CASSLVGVYEQYF
TRBD2	TRBJ2-1	few	TRBV7-3	TGTGCCAGCAGCTTATCCCAATTAGCGGGGCCATCCTACAATGAGCAGTTCTTC	CASSLSQLAGPSYNEQFF
TRBD1	TRBJ2-7	-	TRBV3-1	TGTGCCAGCAGCCAAGATCTAAGACAGGGGTCTTACGAGCAGTACTTC	CASSQDLRQGSYEQYF
-	TRBJ1-1	-	TRBV10-3	TGTGCCATCAGTGAGTCGGGGGGGGCTGAAGCTTTCTTT	CAISESGGAEAFF
TRBD2	TRBJ2-7	-	TRBV7-2	TGTGCCAGCAGCTTACGCGGCGGGGGGAGCTCCTACGAGCAGTACTTC	CASSLRGGGSSYEQYF
-	TRBJ1-1	many	TRBV12-3/TRBV12-4	TGTGCCAGCAGTTTGGCGGGTTTCACTGAAGCTTTCTTT	CASSLAGFTEAFF
-	TRBJ1-1	once	TRBV11-2	TGTGCCAGCAGCGGGGGGGCAGGGATTGAAGCTTTCTTT	CASSGGAGIEAFF
-	TRBJ1-1	-	TRBV3-1	TGTGCCAGCAGCCAAAAGGGGATCAACACTGAAGCTTTCTTT	CASSQKGINTEAFF